This T cell receptor beta chain was sequenced during a study of shared clonotypes between healthy human individuals. Study-wide context: Those who served as donors were a couple of women and a few men between the ages of 18 and 49.

Naive CD8 isolation took CD45RO-negative cells positively selected for CCR7 and excluded terminally differentiated effector memory CD45RA+ cells. Study-wide points: A handful of donors showed sharing of approximately 5% of naive CD4 clonotypes. The diversity represented, both genetic and in exposure history, was limited by few donors. Larger estimated richness was generally seen in naive subsets than in memory subsets.

Measured with immunoSEQ multiplex PCR; TCRdb has only the in-frame clones, and not every one. The sample gives about 2.2 million clones, 93% of which show up once; 1.7% is in the top ten. A note on this clone: Antigen unknown. Other DNA sequences within the sample encode an identical CDR3.

This clonotype was sampled from a man between 18 and 35 years old in good health. Some clones in this sample may be carry-over from other donors' samples. Material for sequencing was naive CD8+ T cells from PBMCs.

CDR3 DNA: TGTGCTTGGGTTCAGGGGTTCCAAGAGACCCAGTACTTC. It is translated as CAWVQGFQETQYF. This chain joins TRBV30 and TRBJ2-5; D possibly corresponds to TRBD1 (6 bases). Germline CDR1 GTSNPN, CDR2 SVGIG (reference sequence). The length of the CDR3 is 13 residues.